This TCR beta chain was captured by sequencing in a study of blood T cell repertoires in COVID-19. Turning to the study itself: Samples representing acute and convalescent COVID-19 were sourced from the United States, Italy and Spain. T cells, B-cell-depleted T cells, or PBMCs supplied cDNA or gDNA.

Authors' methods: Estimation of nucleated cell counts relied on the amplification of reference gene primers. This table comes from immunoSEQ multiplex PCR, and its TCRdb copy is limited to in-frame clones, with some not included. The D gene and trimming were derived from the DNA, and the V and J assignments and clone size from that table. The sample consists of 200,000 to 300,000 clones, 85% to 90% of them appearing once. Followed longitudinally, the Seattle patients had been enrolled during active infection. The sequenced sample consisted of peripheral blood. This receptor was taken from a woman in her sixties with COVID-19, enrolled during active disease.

The CDR3 loop is CSASVSRGYTF. CDR3 bases: TGCAGTGCAAGCGTTTCTAGAGGCTACACCTTC. V usage is TRBV20-1 and J usage is TRBJ1-2; D is unresolved. The CDR3 is 11 residues long. The V gene lost 6 bases and the J gene lost 8 bases, with 13 bases spanning the gap. CDR1 and CDR2 from the germline V gene are DFQATT and SNEGSKA (reference sequence).